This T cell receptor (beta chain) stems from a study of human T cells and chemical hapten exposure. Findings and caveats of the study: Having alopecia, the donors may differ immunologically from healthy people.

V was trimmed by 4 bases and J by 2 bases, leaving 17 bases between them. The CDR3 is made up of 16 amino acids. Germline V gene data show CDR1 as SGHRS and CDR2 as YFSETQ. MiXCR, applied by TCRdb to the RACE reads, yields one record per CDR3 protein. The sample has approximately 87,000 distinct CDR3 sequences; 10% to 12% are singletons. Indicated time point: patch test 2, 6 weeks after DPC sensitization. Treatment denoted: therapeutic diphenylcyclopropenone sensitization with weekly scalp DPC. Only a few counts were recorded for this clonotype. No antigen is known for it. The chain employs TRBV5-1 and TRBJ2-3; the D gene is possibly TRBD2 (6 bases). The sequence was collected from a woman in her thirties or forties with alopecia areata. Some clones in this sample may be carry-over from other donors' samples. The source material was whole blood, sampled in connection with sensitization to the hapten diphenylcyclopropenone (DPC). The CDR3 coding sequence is TGCGCCAGCAGCCCTCCGTGGGGGGTGAACACAGATACGCAGTATTTT. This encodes CASSPPWGVNTDTQYF.